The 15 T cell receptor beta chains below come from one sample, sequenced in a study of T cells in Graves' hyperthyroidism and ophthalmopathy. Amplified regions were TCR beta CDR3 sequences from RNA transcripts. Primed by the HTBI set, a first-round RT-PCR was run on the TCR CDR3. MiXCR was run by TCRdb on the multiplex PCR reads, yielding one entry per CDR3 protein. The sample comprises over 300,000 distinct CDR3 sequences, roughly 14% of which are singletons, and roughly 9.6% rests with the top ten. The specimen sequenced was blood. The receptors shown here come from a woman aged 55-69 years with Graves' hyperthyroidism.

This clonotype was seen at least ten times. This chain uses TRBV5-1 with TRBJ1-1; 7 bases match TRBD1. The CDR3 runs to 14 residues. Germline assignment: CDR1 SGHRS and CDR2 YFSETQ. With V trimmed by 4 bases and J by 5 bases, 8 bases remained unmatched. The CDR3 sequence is CASSLQGTGTEAFF. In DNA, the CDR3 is TGCGCCAGCAGCCTACAGGGGACGGGTACTGAAGCTTTCTTT.

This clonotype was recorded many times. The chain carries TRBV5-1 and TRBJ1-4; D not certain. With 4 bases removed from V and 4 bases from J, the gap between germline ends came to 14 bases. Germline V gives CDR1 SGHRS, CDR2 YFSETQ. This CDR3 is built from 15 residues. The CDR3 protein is CASSPGSGINEKLFF. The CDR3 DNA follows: TGCGCCAGCAGCCCGGGGTCTGGGATTAATGAAAAACTGTTTTTT.

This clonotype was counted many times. Written as DNA, the CDR3 is TGCGCCAGCAGCGAGGGGACAGGGGCGATTAGCAATCAGCCCCAGCATTTT. This sequence encodes CASSEGTGAISNQPQHF. The chain carries TRBV5-1 and TRBJ1-5; 10 bases fit TRBD1. V lost 4 bases, J lost 0 bases, and 7 bases stayed unmatched. The CDR3 length is 17 residues. Germline V lookup: CDR1 SGHRS, CDR2 YFSETQ.

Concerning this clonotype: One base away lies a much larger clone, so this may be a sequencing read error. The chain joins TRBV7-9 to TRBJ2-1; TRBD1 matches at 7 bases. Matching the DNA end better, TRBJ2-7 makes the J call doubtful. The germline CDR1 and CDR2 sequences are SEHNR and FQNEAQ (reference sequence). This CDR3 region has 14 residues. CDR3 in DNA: TGTGCCAGCTCGATGGCAGGGGGATTCAATGAGCAGTACTTC. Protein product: CASSMAGGFNEQYF.

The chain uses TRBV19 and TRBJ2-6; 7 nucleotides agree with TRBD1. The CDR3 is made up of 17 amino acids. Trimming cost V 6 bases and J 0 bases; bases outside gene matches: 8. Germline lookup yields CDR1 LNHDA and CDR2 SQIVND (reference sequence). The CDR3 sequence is CASSLLAGGSGANVLTF. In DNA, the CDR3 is TGTGCCAGTAGCCTTCTAGCAGGGGGCTCTGGGGCCAACGTCCTGACTTTC.

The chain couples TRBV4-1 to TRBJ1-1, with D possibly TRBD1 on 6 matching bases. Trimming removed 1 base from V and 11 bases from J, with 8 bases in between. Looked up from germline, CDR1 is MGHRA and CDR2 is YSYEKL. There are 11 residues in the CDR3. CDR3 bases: TGCGCCAGCAGCCAAGGGGGGCTCGCTTTCTTT. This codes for CASSQGGLAFF.

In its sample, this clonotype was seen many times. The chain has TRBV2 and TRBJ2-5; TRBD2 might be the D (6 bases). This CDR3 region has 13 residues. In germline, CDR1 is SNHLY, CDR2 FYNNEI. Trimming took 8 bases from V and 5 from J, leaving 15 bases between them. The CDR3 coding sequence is TGTGCCAGCGCGCGGGGCGCCCAGGAGACCCAGTACTTC. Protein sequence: CASARGAQETQYF.

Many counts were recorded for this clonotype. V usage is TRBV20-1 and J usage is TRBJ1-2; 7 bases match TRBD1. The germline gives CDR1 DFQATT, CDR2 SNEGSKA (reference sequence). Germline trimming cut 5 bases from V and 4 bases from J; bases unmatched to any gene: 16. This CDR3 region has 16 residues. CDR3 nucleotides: TGCAGTGCTCGGCGCTTAACAGGGGCTAGTGGCTATGGCTACACCTTC. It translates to CSARRLTGASGYGYTF.

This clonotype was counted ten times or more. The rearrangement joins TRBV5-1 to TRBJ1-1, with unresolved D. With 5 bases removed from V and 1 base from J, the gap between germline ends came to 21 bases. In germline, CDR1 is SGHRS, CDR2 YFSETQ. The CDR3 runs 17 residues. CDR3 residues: CASRPFIGSNQNTEAFF. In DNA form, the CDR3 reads TGCGCCAGCAGACCCTTCATCGGGAGCAATCAGAACACTGAAGCTTTCTTT.

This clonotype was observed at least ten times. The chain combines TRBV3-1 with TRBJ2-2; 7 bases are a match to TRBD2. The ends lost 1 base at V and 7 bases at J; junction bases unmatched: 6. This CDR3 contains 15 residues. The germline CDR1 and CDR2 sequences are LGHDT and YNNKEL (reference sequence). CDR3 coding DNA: TGTGCCAGCAGCCAAGCCGACCGGGAGGACGGGGAGCTGTTTTTT. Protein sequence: CASSQADREDGELFF.

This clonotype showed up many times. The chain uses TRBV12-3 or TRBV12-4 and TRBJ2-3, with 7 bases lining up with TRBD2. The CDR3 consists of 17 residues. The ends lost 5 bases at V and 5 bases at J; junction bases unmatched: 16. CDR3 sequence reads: CASSPLIRLAERDTQYF. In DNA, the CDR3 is TGTGCCAGCAGTCCCCTAATACGGCTAGCGGAAAGAGATACGCAGTATTTT.

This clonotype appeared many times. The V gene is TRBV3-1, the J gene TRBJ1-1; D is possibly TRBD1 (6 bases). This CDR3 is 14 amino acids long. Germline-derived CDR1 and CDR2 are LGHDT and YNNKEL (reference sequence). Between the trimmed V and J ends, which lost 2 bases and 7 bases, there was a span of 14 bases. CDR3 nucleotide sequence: TGTGCCAGCAGCCAATGGGAGGGAGGGGGTGAAGCTTTCTTT. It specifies CASSQWEGGGEAFF.

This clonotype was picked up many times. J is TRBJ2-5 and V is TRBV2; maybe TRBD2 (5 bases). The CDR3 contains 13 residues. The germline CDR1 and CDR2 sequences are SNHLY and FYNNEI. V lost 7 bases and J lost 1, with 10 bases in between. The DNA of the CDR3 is TGTGCCAGCATCCCGGGGTCCCAAGAGACCCAGTACTTC. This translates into CASIPGSQETQYF. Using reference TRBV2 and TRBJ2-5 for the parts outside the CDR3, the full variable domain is EPEVTQTPSHQVTQMGQEVILRCVPISNHLYFYWYRQILGQKVEFLVSFYNNEISEKSEIFDDQFSVERPDGSNFTLKIRSTKLEDSAMYFCASIPGSQETQYFGPGTRLLVL.

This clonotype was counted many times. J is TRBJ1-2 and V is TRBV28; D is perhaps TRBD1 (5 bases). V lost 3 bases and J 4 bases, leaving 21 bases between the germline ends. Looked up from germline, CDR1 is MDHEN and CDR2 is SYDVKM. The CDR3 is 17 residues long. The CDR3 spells CASSLGGVAHLFYGYTF. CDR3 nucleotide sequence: TGTGCCAGCAGTTTGGGGGGGGTGGCCCACCTTTTCTATGGCTACACCTTC.

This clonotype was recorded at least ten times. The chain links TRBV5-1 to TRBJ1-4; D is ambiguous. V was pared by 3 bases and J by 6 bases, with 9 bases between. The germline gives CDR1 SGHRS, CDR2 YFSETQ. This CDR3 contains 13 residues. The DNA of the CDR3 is TGCGCCAGCAGCTGGACTACAGATGAAAAACTGTTTTTT. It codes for CASSWTTDEKLFF.